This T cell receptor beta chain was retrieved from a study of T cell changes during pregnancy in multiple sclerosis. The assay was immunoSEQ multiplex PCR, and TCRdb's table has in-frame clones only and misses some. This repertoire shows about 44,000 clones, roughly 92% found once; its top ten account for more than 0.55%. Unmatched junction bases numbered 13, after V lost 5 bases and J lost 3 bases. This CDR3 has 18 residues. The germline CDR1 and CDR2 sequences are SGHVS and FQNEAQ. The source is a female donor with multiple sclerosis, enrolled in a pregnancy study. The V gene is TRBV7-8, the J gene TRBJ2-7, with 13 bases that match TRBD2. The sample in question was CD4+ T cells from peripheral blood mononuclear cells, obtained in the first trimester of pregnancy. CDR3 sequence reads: CASSLQTGTSGVSYEQYF. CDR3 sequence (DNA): TGTGCCAGCAGCCTCCAAACCGGGACTAGCGGGGTGAGCTACGAGCAGTACTTC.